The rows below give T cell receptor beta chains drawn from one sample of a study of cytomegalovirus exposure and HLA in healthy donors. Libraries were prepared by immunoSEQ multiplex PCR; TCRdb keeps only in-frame clonotypes and omits some of them. The sample carries approximately 55,000 clones, 81% recorded once. Sequencing input: PBMCs. The receptors were sampled from a boy between 10 and 17 years old in good health and CMV-seropositive. CDR3s include the opening cysteine and the closing phenylalanine or tryptophan. A D gene is named only where the DNA matches it firmly. The size entry is marked missing in some rows and otherwise reads once, few, many or a size class.

TRBJ2-3	NA	TRBV9	few	CASSPSTDTQYF	TGTGCCAGCAGCCCTAGCACAGATACGCAGTATTTT
TRBJ2-5	NA	TRBV20-1	NA	CSAWNLGEQYF	TGCAGTGCTTGGAACCTCGGGGAGCAGTACTTC
TRBJ1-1	NA	TRBV7-9	NA	CASTSSTEAFF	TGTGCCAGCACCTCGAGCACTGAAGCTTTCTTT
TRBJ1-4	TRBD1	TRBV4-2	NA	CASSQDGTGLLTNEKLFF	TGTGCCAGCAGCCAAGATGGGACAGGGCTCCTAACTAATGAAAAACTGTTTTTT
TRBJ1-3	NA	TRBV29-1	NA	CSARQTAPSGNTIYF	TGCAGCGCTCGACAGACCGCGCCTTCTGGAAACACCATATATTTT
TRBJ2-5	NA	TRBV5-1	NA	CASSLAMGETQYF	TGCGCCAGCAGCCTAGCCATGGGAGAGACCCAGTACTTC
TRBJ2-5	TRBD2	TRBV6-5	NA	CASSPLAGGKETQYF	TGTGCCAGCAGCCCCCTAGCGGGGGGAAAAGAGACCCAGTACTTC
TRBJ2-7	NA	TRBV5-1	NA	CASSLHGRGVYEQYF	TGCGCCAGCAGCCTCCACGGGCGGGGTGTCTACGAGCAGTACTTC
TRBJ2-7	NA	TRBV14	NA	CASSQAGPYEQYF	TGTGCCAGCAGCCAAGCCGGTCCCTACGAGCAGTACTTC
TRBJ1-2	TRBD1	TRBV7-6	few	CASSDAGTGNGYTF	TGTGCCAGCAGCGACGCCGGGACAGGCAACGGCTACACCTTC
TRBJ2-1	NA	TRBV6-5	NA	CASRLLRGTKQFF	TGTGCCAGCAGATTACTCCGGGGGACCAAGCAGTTCTTC
TRBJ1-4	NA	TRBV5-1	NA	CASKQDGEKLFF	TGCGCCAGCAAACAGGACGGGGAAAAACTGTTTTTT
TRBJ2-1	TRBD2	TRBV7-6	NA	CASSRELAGDNEQFF	TGTGCCAGCAGCCGGGAACTAGCGGGGGACAATGAGCAGTTCTTC
TRBJ1-6	NA	TRBV25-1	NA	CASAAGLGSYNSPLHF	TGTGCCAGCGCCGCAGGGTTAGGCTCCTATAATTCACCCCTCCACTTT
TRBJ2-1	NA	TRBV2	few	CASSEGMWGQYNEQFF	TGTGCCAGCAGTGAAGGGATGTGGGGCCAGTACAATGAGCAGTTCTTC
TRBJ1-1	NA	TRBV4-1	few	CASSRAGEAFF	TGCGCCAGCAGCCGGGCGGGCGAAGCTTTCTTT
TRBJ1-4	TRBD1	TRBV6-6	NA	CASSSVGTEGHEKLFF	TGTGCCAGCAGTTCCGTTGGGACAGAAGGTCACGAAAAACTGTTTTTT
TRBJ2-7	NA	TRBV5-1	NA	CASSFAGLAGEQYF	TGCGCCAGCAGCTTTGCGGGGCTGGCCGGTGAGCAGTACTTC
TRBJ2-5	TRBD2	TRBV7-3	NA	CSSSPTSGPQETQYF	TGTTCCAGCAGCCCGACTAGCGGGCCACAAGAGACCCAGTACTTC
TRBJ2-1	TRBD2	TRBV10-1	NA	CASSESGTSPSNEQFF	TGCGCCAGCAGTGAGTCGGGGACTAGTCCTTCAAATGAGCAGTTCTTC
TRBJ1-4	NA	TRBV4-2	few	CASSLPHRGATNEKLFF	TGTGCCAGCAGCCTCCCCCACCGGGGTGCAACTAATGAAAAACTGTTTTTT
TRBJ1-6	NA	TRBV7-9	once	CASSLRVGGSYNSPLHF	TGTGCCAGCAGCCTCCGGGTCGGGGGCTCCTATAATTCACCCCTCCACTTT
TRBJ2-7	NA	TRBV5-8	NA	CASSLARTDEQYF	TGTGCCAGCAGCTTGGCCAGGACTGACGAGCAGTACTTC
TRBJ2-5	NA	TRBV5-1	NA	CASSLGTEQETQYF	TGCGCCAGCAGCTTGGGTACAGAGCAAGAGACCCAGTACTTC
TRBJ1-1	NA	TRBV20-1	NA	CSAIKTSEAFF	TGCAGTGCCATAAAAACATCAGAAGCTTTCTTT
TRBJ1-2	TRBD1	TRBV19	NA	CASKRGQPTFYGYTF	TGTGCCAGTAAAAGGGGACAGCCAACCTTCTATGGCTACACCTTC
TRBJ1-6	TRBD1	TRBV5-1	NA	CASTRSGRGPNSPLHF	TGCGCCAGCACCCGAAGCGGTAGGGGGCCTAATTCACCCCTCCACTTT
TRBJ2-2	NA	TRBV2	NA	CASVPGVGGSPGELFF	TGTGCCAGCGTCCCAGGGGTAGGGGGAAGCCCCGGGGAGCTGTTTTTT
TRBJ2-2	NA	TRBV7-2	NA	CASSLGGGARGGELFF	TGTGCCAGCAGCTTAGGGGGGGGCGCCCGCGGCGGGGAGCTGTTTTTT
TRBJ2-5	TRBD2	TRBV18	NA	CASSPKGLAGGQETQYF	TGTGCCAGCTCACCAAAGGGACTAGCGGGGGGCCAAGAGACCCAGTACTTC
TRBJ1-5	NA	TRBV19	NA	CASSIRVTSNQPQHF	TGTGCCAGTAGTATCAGGGTCACGAGCAATCAGCCCCAGCATTTT
TRBJ2-7	TRBD1	TRBV7-2	NA	CASSIGRDRTYEQYF	TGTGCCAGCAGCATAGGCCGGGACAGAACCTACGAGCAGTACTTC
TRBJ1-5	NA	TRBV29-1	NA	CSVGGSNQPQHF	TGCAGCGTTGGAGGAAGCAATCAGCCCCAGCATTTT
TRBJ1-6	TRBD1	TRBV4-2	few	CASSPQGAGSPLHF	TGTGCCAGCAGCCCTCAGGGGGCAGGGTCACCCCTCCACTTT
TRBJ2-1	NA	TRBV5-1	NA	CASSPISGDYNEQFF	TGCGCCAGCAGCCCCATTTCCGGGGACTACAATGAGCAGTTCTTC
TRBJ1-3	NA	TRBV4-1	NA	CASSLQGTGNTIYF	TGCGCCAGCAGCCTTCAGGGTACTGGAAACACCATATATTTT
TRBJ2-7	NA	TRBV7-9	NA	CSSSLSGSVHGEQYF	TGTTCCAGCAGCTTATCCGGGAGCGTCCACGGCGAGCAGTACTTC
TRBJ1-2	TRBD1	TRBV6-4	NA	CASSDPTTGYGYTF	TGTGCCAGCAGTGACCCAACGACAGGGTATGGCTACACCTTC
TRBJ2-1	NA	TRBV6-5	NA	CASTYRRDRNEQFF	TGTGCCAGCACCTATCGGAGGGACCGCAATGAGCAGTTCTTC
TRBJ2-5	NA	TRBV25-1	NA	CASSPGHSRETQYF	TGTGCCAGCAGCCCGGGACATAGTAGAGAGACCCAGTACTTC
TRBJ2-3	TRBD1	TRBV7-2	NA	CASSPTGGGDTQYF	TGTGCCAGCAGCCCCACAGGGGGCGGAGATACGCAGTATTTT
TRBJ1-3	TRBD1	TRBV5-1	NA	CASSSGDRPISGNTIYF	TGCGCCAGCAGCTCCGGGGACAGGCCTATATCCGGAAACACCATATATTTT
TRBJ2-7	NA	TRBV11-2	NA	CASQSPPAYEQYF	TGTGCCAGCCAAAGCCCCCCCGCCTACGAGCAGTACTTC
TRBJ2-1	TRBD2	TRBV7-9	once	CASSPSTSGINNEQFF	TGTGCCAGCAGCCCGTCGACTAGCGGGATCAACAATGAGCAGTTCTTC
TRBJ1-2	NA	TRBV27	NA	CASAQGENYGYTF	TGTGCCAGCGCCCAAGGAGAGAACTATGGCTACACCTTC
TRBJ1-1	TRBD1	TRBV6-6	NA	CASSYDDRGSEAFF	TGTGCCAGCAGTTACGACGACAGGGGATCTGAAGCTTTCTTT
TRBJ1-1	TRBD1	TRBV20-1	few	CRTDRDTEAFF	TGCAGAACTGACAGGGACACTGAAGCTTTCTTT